This TCR beta chain was found in a study of shared clonotypes between healthy human individuals. CDR3 length: 14 amino acids. From germline, CDR1 is SGHVS and CDR2 FNYEAQ. V gave up 5 bases and J gave up 8 bases, with 17 bases separating them. The assay was immunoSEQ multiplex PCR, and TCRdb's table has in-frame clones only and misses some. This sample has 600,000 to 750,000 clones; approximately 79% occur once, and the top ten carry under 2%. Sample: memory CD4+ T cells sorted from blood. Subset here: CD45RA-negative fraction. The chain has TRBV7-6 and TRBJ2-3, with D hard to call. This TCR came from a woman aged 30 to 39 in good health. The CDR3 here is CASSPQLTPLTQYF. The CDR3 bases are TGTGCCAGCAGCCCCCAGCTGACCCCCCTTACGCAGTATTTT.